One TCR beta chain is described in this entry. Its antigen is not identified. This CDR3 contains 14 residues. From germline, CDR1 is SQVTM and CDR2 ANQGSEA. J gave up 4 bases and V 6 bases, and 7 bases lay outside the gene matches. Library preparation for TCR beta used quantitative 5'-RACE with molecular barcodes. TCRdb reprocessed the 5' RACE reads via MiXCR and lists one record per CDR3 protein. The table shows a few hundred thousand distinct CDR3 sequences, with approximately 20% occurring only once. This record belongs to a study of CD8 T cells in ankylosing spondylitis. The study, taken as a whole, reports: Disease-linked clones were CD8+ and relatively rare in peripheral blood.

This clonotype originated in a male donor with ankylosing spondylitis or in good health (not recorded which). This chain joins TRBV29-1 and TRBJ2-2, with 8 bases aligning to TRBD2. What was sequenced was blood, either unsorted or a sorted T cell fraction (not recorded which). CDR3 DNA: TGCAGCGTCGAACGGGGGGGCGGCACCGGGGAGCTGTTTTTT. This gives the protein CSVERGGGTGELFF.